This TCR beta chain was retrieved from a study of blood T cell repertoires in COVID-19. Original analysis: Researchers report that nucleated cell counts were estimated from reference gene primer amplification. Repertoires were generated with immunoSEQ multiplex PCR, while TCRdb's copy carries only in-frame clones and drops some. V, J and clone size are taken as reported in that table, and D and trimming were inferred from the DNA itself. This sample has approximately 330,000 clones, with around 90% found just once. The germline V gene has CDR1 SNHLY and CDR2 FYNNEI. This CDR3 contains 16 residues. Trimming took off 6 bases at V and 1 base at J, with 13 bases between the two ends.

The chain uses TRBV2 and TRBJ1-6; possible D gene TRBD1, 6 bases. This clonotype originated in a man aged 30 to 39 with COVID-19, enrolled during active disease. Specimen: peripheral blood. Here the CDR3 reads CASRATGLSYNSPLHF. The DNA for the CDR3 is TGTGCCAGCAGAGCGACAGGTCTATCCTATAATTCACCCCTCCACTTT.